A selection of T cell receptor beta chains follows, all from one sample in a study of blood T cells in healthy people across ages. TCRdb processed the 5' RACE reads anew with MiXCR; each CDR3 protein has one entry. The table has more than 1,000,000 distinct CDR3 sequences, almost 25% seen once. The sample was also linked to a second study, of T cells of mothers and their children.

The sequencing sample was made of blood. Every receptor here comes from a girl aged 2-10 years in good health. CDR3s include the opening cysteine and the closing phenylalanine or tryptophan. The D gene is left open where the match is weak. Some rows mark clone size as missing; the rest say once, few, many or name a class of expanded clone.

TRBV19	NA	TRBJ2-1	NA	CASSSAHGNDYNEQFF	TGTGCCAGTAGTTCTGCCCACGGAAATGATTACAATGAGCAGTTCTTC
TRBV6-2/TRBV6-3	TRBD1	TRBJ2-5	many	CASDGTEETQYF	TGTGCCAGCGACGGGACAGAAGAGACCCAGTACTTC
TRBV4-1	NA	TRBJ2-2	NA	CASSQDLGSSAYTGELFF	TGCGCCAGCAGCCAAGATTTGGGGTCTAGCGCCTACACCGGGGAGCTGTTTTTT
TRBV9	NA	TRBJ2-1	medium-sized	CASSDGTTDEQFF	TGTGCCAGCAGCGACGGGACGACGGATGAGCAGTTCTTC
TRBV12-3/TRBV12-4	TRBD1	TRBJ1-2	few	CASSVGQVIYGYTF	TGTGCCAGCAGTGTCGGACAGGTCATCTATGGCTACACCTTC
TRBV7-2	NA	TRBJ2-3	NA	CASSLGVTRSTDTQYF	TGTGCCAGCAGCTTAGGGGTAACCCGGAGCACAGATACGCAGTATTTT
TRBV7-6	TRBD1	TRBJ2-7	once	CASSLLRQGLGEQYF	TGTGCCAGCAGCCTCCTTCGACAGGGTTTAGGTGAGCAGTACTTC
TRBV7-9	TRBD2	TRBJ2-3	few	CASVPDIAGGPTDTQYF	TGTGCCAGCGTTCCCGATATAGCGGGAGGGCCCACAGATACGCAGTATTTT
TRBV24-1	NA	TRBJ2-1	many	CATSGVGIYNEQFF	TGTGCCACCAGTGGTGTGGGGATCTACAATGAGCAGTTCTTC
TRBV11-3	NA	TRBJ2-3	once	CASSSFHAADTQYF	TGTGCCAGCAGCTCGTTTCATGCGGCAGATACGCAGTATTTT
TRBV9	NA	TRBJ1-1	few	CASSVQGAPNGEAFF	TGTGCCAGCAGCGTGCAGGGCGCCCCAAATGGTGAAGCTTTCTTT
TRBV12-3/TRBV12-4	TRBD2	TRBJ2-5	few	CASSLAGGLRETQYF	TGTGCCAGCAGCCTAGCGGGGGGCCTTCGAGAGACCCAGTACTTC
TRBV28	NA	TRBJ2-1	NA	CASSPGLLTGGEQFF	TGTGCCAGCAGCCCCGGGCTACTGACCGGGGGTGAGCAGTTCTTC
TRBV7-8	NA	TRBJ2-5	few	CASRVGVPVWGTQYF	TGTGCCAGCAGGGTGGGAGTGCCAGTTTGGGGGACCCAGTACTTC
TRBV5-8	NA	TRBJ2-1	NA	CASSSLRDRSSYNEQFF	TGTGCCAGCAGCAGCTTACGGGACCGTTCATCCTACAATGAGCAGTTCTTC
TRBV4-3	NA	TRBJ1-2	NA	CASSQEELGSYGYTF	TGCGCCAGCAGCCAAGAAGAACTGGGCTCTTATGGCTACACCTTC
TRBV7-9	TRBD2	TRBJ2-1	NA	CASSLTGGFYNEQFF	TGTGCCAGCAGCTTAACGGGAGGATTCTACAATGAGCAGTTCTTC
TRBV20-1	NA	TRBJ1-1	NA	CSARDRGGNTEAFF	TGCAGTGCTAGAGATCGCGGGGGGAACACTGAAGCTTTCTTT
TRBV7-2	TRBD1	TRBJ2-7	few	CASSSGQGSSYEQYF	TGTGCCAGCAGTTCCGGACAGGGAAGCTCCTACGAGCAGTACTTC
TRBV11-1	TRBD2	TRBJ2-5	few	CASSLAEAGGETQYF	TGTGCCAGCAGCTTAGCCGAAGCGGGGGGTGAGACCCAGTACTTC
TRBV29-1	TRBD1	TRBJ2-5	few	CSVEDRDRGETQYF	TGCAGCGTTGAAGACCGGGACAGGGGAGAGACCCAGTACTTC
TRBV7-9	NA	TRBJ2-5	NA	CASSLGDLGTQYF	TGTGCCAGCAGCTTGGGAGACCTTGGGACCCAGTACTTC
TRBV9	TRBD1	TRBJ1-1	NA	CASSVGQTNTEAFF	TGTGCCAGCAGCGTGGGACAGACAAACACTGAAGCTTTCTTT
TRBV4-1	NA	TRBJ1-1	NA	CASSSSKGMNTAAFF	TGCGCCAGCAGCTCATCGAAAGGAATGAACACTGCAGCTTTCTTT
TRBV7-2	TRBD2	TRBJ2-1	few	CASSPTSGSSRQFF	TGTGCCAGCAGCCCGACTAGCGGGAGCAGTAGACAGTTCTTC
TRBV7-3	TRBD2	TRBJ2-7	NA	CASSLISGLAGEEQYF	TGTGCCAGCAGCTTAATATCGGGACTAGCGGGAGAAGAGCAGTACTTC
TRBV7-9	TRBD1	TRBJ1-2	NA	CASSLAWDRGVYTF	TGTGCCAGCAGCTTAGCGTGGGACAGGGGAGTCTACACCTTC
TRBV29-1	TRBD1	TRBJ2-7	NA	CSVERDRGGEQYF	TGCAGCGTTGAACGGGACAGGGGTGGCGAGCAGTACTTC
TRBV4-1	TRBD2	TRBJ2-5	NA	CASSHLSPGLVEQETQYF	TGCGCCAGCAGCCACCTCTCTCCGGGACTAGTGGAACAAGAGACCCAGTACTTC
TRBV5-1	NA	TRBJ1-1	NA	CASSLATVGLNTEAFF	TGCGCCAGCAGCTTGGCCACAGTTGGCCTGAACACTGAAGCTTTCTTT
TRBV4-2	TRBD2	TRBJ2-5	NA	CASSLNSGGIQETQYF	TGTGCCAGCAGCCTTAACAGCGGGGGGATCCAAGAGACCCAGTACTTC
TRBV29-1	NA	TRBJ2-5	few	CSVEFRGEETQYF	TGCAGCGTTGAATTTAGGGGGGAAGAGACCCAGTACTTC
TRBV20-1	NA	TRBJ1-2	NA	CSASKQGWDYGYTF	TGCAGTGCTAGTAAACAGGGTTGGGACTATGGCTACACCTTC
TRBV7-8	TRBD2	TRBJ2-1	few	CASQIGLAGVMGQFF	TGTGCCAGCCAAATTGGGCTAGCGGGAGTCATGGGGCAGTTCTTC
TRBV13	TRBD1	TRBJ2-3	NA	CASSSGEQGSTDTQYF	TGTGCCAGCAGCTCCGGGGAACAGGGGTCCACAGATACGCAGTATTTT
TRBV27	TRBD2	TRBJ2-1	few	CASSPLAGAGSEQFF	TGTGCCAGCAGTCCATTAGCGGGGGCTGGCAGTGAGCAGTTCTTC
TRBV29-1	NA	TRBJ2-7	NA	CSVEGGTASYEQYF	TGCAGCGTTGAGGGCGGGACTGCCTCCTACGAGCAGTACTTC
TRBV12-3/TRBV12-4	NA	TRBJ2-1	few	CASSHTTRISYNEQFF	TGTGCCAGCAGTCACACCACGAGAATCTCCTACAATGAGCAGTTCTTC
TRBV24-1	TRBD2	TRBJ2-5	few	CATSDPGLAGGKTQYF	TGTGCCACCAGTGATCCGGGACTAGCGGGAGGGAAGACCCAGTACTTC
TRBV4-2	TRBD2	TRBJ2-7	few	CASSQELADEQYF	TGTGCCAGCAGCCAAGAACTAGCGGACGAGCAGTACTTC
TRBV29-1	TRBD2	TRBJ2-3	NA	CSVEFSWLAGGLRPDTQYF	TGCAGCGTTGAGTTTAGTTGGCTAGCGGGAGGCCTCCGGCCAGATACGCAGTATTTT
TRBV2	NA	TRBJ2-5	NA	CASSESPGVKTQYF	TGTGCCAGTAGTGAAAGTCCAGGGGTAAAGACCCAGTACTTC
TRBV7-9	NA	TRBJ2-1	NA	CASSSPGEQDPSYNEQFF	TGTGCCAGCAGCTCACCCGGGGAACAGGACCCCTCCTACAATGAGCAGTTCTTC
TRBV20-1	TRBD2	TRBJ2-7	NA	CSARGSLAGAPEQYF	TGCAGTGCTAGGGGCTCACTAGCGGGAGCTCCCGAGCAGTACTTC
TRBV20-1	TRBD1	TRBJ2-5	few	CSVYGTGQETQYF	TGCAGTGTATACGGGACAGGGCAAGAGACCCAGTACTTC
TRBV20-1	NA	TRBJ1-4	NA	CSAKEGGEKLFF	TGCAGTGCTAAAGAGGGGGGAGAAAAACTGTTTTTT
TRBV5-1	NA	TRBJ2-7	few	CASSSPGRPYEQYF	TGCGCCAGCAGCTCCCCAGGGAGGCCCTACGAGCAGTACTTC
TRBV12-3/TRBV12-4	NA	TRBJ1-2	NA	CASSPSLLRPGPENYGYTF	TGTGCCAGCAGTCCCTCACTGTTGCGACCGGGTCCCGAGAACTATGGCTACACCTTC
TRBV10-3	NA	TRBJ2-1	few	CAISKSRVAASYNEQFF	TGTGCCATCAGTAAGTCTAGGGTCGCGGCCTCCTACAATGAGCAGTTCTTC